This T cell receptor (beta chain) was identified in a study of blood T cell repertoires in COVID-19. The CDR3 is 15 residues long. Losses at the gene ends were 4 bases for V and 0 bases for J; bases not matched to a gene: 2. Germline V CDR1 and CDR2: SGHTA, FQGNSA. Original handling: Nucleated cell number was recorded as an estimate derived from reference gene primer amplification. Sequencing was performed with immunoSEQ multiplex PCR; in TCRdb, only in-frame clones are kept and a portion is missing. V and J calls and clone size are those listed in that table; D and trimming were worked out from the DNA. The table shows fewer than 350,000 clones, with under 95% occurring only once. This clone was recorded once.

Sample: PBMCs or T cells enriched from blood (not recorded which). The chain has TRBV7-2 and TRBJ2-2, with 7 nucleotides matching TRBD2. The TCR sequence derives from a woman in her forties with acute COVID-19. CDR3 DNA: TGTGCCAGCAGCTGGGGGGGTCCGAACACCGGGGAGCTGTTTTTT. Translation gives CASSWGGPNTGELFF.